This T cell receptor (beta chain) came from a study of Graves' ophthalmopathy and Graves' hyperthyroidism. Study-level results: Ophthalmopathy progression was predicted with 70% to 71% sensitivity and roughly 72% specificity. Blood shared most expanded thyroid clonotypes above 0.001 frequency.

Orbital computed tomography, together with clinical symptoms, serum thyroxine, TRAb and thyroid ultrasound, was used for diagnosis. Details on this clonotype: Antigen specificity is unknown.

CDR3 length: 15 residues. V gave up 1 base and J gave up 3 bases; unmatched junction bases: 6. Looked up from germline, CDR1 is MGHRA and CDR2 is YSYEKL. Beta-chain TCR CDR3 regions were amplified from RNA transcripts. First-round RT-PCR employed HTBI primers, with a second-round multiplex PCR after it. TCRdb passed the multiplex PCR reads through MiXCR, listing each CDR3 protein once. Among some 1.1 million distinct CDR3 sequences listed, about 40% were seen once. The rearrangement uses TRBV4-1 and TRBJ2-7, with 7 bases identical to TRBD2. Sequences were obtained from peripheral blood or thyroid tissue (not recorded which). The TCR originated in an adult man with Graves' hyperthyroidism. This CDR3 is CASSQVPSGDYEQYF. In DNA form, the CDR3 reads TGCGCCAGCAGCCAAGTCCCTAGCGGAGACTACGAGCAGTACTTC.